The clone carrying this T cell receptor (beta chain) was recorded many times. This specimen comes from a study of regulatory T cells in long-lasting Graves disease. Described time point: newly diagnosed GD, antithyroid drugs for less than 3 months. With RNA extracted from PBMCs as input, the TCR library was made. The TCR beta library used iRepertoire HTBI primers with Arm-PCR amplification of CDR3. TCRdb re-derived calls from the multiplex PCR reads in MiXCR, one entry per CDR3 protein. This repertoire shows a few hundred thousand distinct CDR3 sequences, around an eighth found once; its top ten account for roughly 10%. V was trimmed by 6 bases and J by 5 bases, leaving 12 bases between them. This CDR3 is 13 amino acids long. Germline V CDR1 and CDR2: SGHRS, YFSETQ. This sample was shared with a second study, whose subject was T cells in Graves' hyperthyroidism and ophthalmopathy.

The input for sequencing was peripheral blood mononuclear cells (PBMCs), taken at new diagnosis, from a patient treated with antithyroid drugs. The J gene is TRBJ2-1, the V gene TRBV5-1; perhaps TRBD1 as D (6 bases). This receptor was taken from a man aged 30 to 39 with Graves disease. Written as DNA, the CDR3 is TGCGCCAGCAATATGGGGGCCAACAATGAGCAGTTCTTC. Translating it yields CASNMGANNEQFF. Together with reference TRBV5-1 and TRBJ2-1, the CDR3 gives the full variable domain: KAGVTQTPRYLIKTRGQQVTLSCSPISGHRSVSWYQQTPGQGLQFLFEYFSETQRNKGNFPGRFSGRQFSNSRSEMNVSTLELGDSALYLCASNMGANNEQFFGPGTRLTVL.